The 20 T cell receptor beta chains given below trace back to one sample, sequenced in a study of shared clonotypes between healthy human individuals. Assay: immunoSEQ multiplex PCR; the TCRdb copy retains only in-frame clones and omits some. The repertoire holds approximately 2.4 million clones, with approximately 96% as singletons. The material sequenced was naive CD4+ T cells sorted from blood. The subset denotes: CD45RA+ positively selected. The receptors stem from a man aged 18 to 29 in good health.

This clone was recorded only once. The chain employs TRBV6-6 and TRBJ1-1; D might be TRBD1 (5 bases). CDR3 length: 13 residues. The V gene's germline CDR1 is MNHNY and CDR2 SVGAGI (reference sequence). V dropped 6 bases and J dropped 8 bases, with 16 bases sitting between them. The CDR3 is CASRKPGPMEAFF. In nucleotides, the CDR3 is TGTGCCAGCAGGAAACCGGGACCCATGGAAGCTTTCTTT.

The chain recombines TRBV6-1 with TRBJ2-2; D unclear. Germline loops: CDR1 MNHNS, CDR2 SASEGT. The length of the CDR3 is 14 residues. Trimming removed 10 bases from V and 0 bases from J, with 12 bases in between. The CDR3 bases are TGTGCCACCGGCTCCTCTGCGAACACCGGGGAGCTGTTTTTT. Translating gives CATGSSANTGELFF.

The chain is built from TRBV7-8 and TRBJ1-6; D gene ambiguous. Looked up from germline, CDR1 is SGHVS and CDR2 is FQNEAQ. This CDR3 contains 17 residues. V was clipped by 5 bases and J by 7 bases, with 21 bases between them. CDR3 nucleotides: TGTGCCAGCAGCCCGCCGAGGACGGGCATAATAAATTCACCCCTCCACTTT. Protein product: CASSPPRTGIINSPLHF.

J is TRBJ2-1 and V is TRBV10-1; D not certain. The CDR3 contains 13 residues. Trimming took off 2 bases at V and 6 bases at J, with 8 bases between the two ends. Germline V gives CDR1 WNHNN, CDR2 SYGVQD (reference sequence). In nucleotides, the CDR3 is TGCGCCAGCAGTGAGGGACCCGGCAATGAGCAGTTCTTC. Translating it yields CASSEGPGNEQFF.

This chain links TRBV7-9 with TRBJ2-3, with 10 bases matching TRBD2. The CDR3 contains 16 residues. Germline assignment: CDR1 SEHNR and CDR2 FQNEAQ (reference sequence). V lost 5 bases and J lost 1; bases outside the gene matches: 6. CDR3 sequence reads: CASSRLAGGGTDTQYF. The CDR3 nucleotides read TGTGCCAGCAGCCGTTTAGCGGGAGGCGGCACAGATACGCAGTATTTT.

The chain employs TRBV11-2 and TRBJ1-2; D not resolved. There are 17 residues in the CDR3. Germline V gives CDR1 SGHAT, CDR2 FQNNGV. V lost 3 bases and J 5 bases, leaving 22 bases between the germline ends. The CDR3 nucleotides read TGTGCCAGCAGCTTTTCAACCCCCCGGCAGGTGGGGTATGGCTACACCTTC. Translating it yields CASSFSTPRQVGYGYTF.

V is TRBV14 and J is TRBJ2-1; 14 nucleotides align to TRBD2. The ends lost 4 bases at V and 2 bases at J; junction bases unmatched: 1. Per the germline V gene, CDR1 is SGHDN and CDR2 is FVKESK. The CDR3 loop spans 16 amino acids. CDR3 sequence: CASSRTSGGTYNEQFF. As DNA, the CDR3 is TGTGCCAGCAGCCGGACTAGCGGGGGGACCTACAATGAGCAGTTCTTC.

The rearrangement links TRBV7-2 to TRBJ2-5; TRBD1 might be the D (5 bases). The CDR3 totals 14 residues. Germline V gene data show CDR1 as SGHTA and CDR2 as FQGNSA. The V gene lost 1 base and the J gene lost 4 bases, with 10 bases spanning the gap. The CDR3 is CASSLGRAGETQYF. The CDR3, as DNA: TGTGCCAGCAGCTTAGGCAGGGCTGGAGAGACCCAGTACTTC.

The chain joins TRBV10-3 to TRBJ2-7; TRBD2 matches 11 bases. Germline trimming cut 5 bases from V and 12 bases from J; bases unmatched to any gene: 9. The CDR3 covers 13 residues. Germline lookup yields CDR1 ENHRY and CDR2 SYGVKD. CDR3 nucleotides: TGTGCCATCAGTCAACTAGCGGGGGAATTTAGGTACTTC. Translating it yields CAISQLAGEFRYF.

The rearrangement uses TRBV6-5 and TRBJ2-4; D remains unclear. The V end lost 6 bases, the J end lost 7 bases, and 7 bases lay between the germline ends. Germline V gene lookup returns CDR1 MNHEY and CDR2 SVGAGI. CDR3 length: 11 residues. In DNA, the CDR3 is TGTGCCAGCAGCCCCGGGAACATTCAGTACTTC. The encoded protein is CASSPGNIQYF.

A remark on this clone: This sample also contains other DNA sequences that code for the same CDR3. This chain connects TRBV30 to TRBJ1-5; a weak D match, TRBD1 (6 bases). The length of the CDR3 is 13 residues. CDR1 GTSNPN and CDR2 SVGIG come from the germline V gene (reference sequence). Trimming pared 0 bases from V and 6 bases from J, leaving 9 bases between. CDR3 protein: CAWSVQGSQPQHF. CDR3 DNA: TGTGCCTGGAGTGTACAGGGAAGTCAGCCCCAGCATTTT.

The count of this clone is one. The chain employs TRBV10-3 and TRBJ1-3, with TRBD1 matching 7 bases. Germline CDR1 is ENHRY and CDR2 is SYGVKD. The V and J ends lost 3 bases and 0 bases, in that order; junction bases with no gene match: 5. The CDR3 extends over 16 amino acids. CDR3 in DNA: TGTGCCATCAGTGAACTAGGGGGCCTCTCTGGAAACACCATATATTTT. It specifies CAISELGGLSGNTIYF.

The CDR3 coding sequence is TGTGCCTGGAGTGTAAGGGCAGGCGTCCGCTCTGGGGCCAACGTCCTGACTTTC. The encoded protein is CAWSVRAGVRSGANVLTF. The V and J genes are TRBV30 and TRBJ2-6; no firm D call. This CDR3 contains 18 residues. The V and J ends lost 0 bases and 0 bases respectively, with 15 bases between them. Per the germline V gene, CDR1 is GTSNPN and CDR2 is SVGIG (reference sequence).

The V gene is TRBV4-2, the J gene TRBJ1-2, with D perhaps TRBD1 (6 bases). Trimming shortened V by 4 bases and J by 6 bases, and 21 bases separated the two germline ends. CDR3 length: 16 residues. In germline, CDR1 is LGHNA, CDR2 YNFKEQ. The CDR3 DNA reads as TGTGCCAGCAGCCCGGCGCCTGCCCCACGACAGGATGGCTACACCTTC. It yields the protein CASSPAPAPRQDGYTF.

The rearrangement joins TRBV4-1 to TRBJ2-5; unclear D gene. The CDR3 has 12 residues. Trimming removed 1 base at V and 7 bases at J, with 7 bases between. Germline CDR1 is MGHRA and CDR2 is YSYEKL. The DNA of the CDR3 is TGCGCCAGCAGCCAAGCTCGGAGGACCCAGTACTTC. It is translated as CASSQARRTQYF.

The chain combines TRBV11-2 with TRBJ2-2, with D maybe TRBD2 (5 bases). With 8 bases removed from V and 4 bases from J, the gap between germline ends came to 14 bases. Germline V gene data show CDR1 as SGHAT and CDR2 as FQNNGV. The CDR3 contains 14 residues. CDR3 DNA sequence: TGTGCCAGCGGGGTGGGAGTAGGCACCGGGGAGCTGTTTTTT. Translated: CASGVGVGTGELFF. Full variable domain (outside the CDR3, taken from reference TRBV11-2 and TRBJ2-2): EAGVAQSPRYKIIEKRQSVAFWCNPISGHATLYWYQQILGQGPKLLIQFQNNGVVDDSQLPKDRFSAERLKGVDSTLKIQPAKLEDSAVYLCASGVGVGTGELFFGEGSRLTVL.

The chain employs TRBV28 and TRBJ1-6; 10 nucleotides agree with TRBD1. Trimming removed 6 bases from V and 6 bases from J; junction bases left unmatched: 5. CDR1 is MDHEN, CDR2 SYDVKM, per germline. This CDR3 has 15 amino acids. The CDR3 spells CASRTTGGPNSPLHF. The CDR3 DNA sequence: TGTGCCAGCAGAACGACAGGGGGCCCTAATTCACCCCTCCACTTT.

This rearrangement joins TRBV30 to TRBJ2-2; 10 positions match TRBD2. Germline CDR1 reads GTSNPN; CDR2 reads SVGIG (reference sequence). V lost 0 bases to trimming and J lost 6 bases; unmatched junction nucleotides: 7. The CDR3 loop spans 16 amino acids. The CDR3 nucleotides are TGTGCCTGGAGTGTGGGTAAAGCGGGGGGGCCCGGGGAGCTGTTTTTT. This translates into CAWSVGKAGGPGELFF.

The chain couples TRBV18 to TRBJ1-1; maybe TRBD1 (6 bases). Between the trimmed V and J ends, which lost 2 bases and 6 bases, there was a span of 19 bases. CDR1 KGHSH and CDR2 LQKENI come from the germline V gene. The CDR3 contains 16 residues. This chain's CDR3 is CASSPMGGAIIAEAFF. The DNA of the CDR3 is TGTGCCAGCTCACCAATGGGGGGCGCGATTATCGCTGAAGCTTTCTTT.

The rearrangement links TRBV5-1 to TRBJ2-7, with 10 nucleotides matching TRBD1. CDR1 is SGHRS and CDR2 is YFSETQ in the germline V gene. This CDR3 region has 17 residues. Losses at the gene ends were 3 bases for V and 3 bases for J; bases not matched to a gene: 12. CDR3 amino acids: CASSWGQGTSGIYEQYF. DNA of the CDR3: TGCGCCAGCAGCTGGGGACAGGGGACCTCGGGGATCTACGAGCAGTACTTC.